This T cell receptor (beta chain) was obtained from a study of beta chain features in type 1 diabetes. As for the study in general: No patient-donor differences in age, gender, total cells or subset yield.

Sequencing targeted expressed TCRB transcripts, as all isolated RNA had been reverse transcribed. Sequencing was performed with immunoSEQ multiplex PCR; in TCRdb, only in-frame clones are kept and a portion is missing. The sample holds under 300,000 clones, more than 11% seen once. Points from the study as a whole: Type 1 diabetes patients showed a moderate but significant shortening of TCRB CDR3s in all four CD4+ subsets. Naive, central memory and Treg TCRB repertoires seemed to resemble each other more closely in patients than they did in healthy donors.

Without exception, sorted populations had purity beyond 95%. Details on this clone: Its antigen remains unidentified.

Losses at the gene ends were 0 bases for V and 5 bases for J; bases not matched to a gene: 6. Germline assignment: CDR1 MNHNY and CDR2 SVGAGI (reference sequence). The CDR3 is 16 amino acids. The TCR originated in a man aged 30-40 years with type 1 diabetes. Sample: naive CD4+ T cells from blood. The chain recombines TRBV6-6 with TRBJ2-7; TRBD2 matches 11 bases. This chain's CDR3 is CASSYSSGRALNEQYF. The CDR3 DNA reads TGTGCCAGCAGTTACTCTAGCGGGAGGGCCCTCAACGAGCAGTACTTC.